Sequencing of this TCR beta chain was carried out in a study of blood T cell repertoires in COVID-19. The V and J ends lost 4 bases and 4 bases respectively, with 17 bases between them. There are 16 residues in the CDR3. CDR1 SGHAT and CDR2 FQNNGV come from the germline V gene. Authors' analysis steps: Reference gene primer amplification gave nucleated cell count estimates. The data were produced by immunoSEQ multiplex PCR, yet TCRdb's version contains in-frame clones alone and is incomplete. Clonal size and the V and J genes are those of that table, whereas D and trimming came from the DNA. Among 200,000 to 250,000 clones listed, around 90% were seen once. This clone was seen more than once but under ten times.

This clonotype was obtained from a man older than 75 with acute or convalescent COVID-19. Sequencing was done on a sample of peripheral blood. The V call is TRBV11-2, the J call TRBJ2-1, with D unresolved. CDR3 DNA: TGTGCCAGCAGCTCCTCTAGTTTCCCCGGATACAATGAGCAGTTCTTC. Residues: CASSSSSFPGYNEQFF.